The 12 T cell receptor beta chains given below trace back to one sample, sequenced in a study of cytomegalovirus exposure and HLA in healthy donors. PCR used 60 Vbeta primers and 13 Jbeta primers. Clones were read by immunoSEQ multiplex PCR, and TCRdb kept only the in-frame ones, dropping some. The data contain roughly 190,000 clones, around 75% of them singletons. What was sequenced was PBMCs. The receptors here all came from a woman in her 30s in good health and CMV-seronegative.

This chain's CDR3 is CASRVPDWGYF. The CDR3 coding sequence is TGTGCCAGCAGGGTCCCGGACTGGGGGTACTTC. V gene TRBV7-9 combines with J gene TRBJ2-4, with a possible D match to TRBD2 (5 bases). With 6 bases removed from V and 15 bases from J, the gap between germline ends came to 15 bases. This CDR3 has 11 residues. Germline V CDR1 and CDR2: SEHNR, FQNEAQ (reference sequence).

The chain has TRBV5-6 and TRBJ2-7; D is possibly TRBD1 (5 bases). V lost 0 bases and J lost 3, with 16 bases in between. CDR1 and CDR2 from the germline V gene are SGHDT and YYEEEE. The CDR3 covers 16 residues. The CDR3 region has the DNA TGTGCCAGCAGCTTGGGTTGGCAGGGTTACAACTACGAGCAGTACTTC. It translates to CASSLGWQGYNYEQYF.

The chain carries TRBV18 and TRBJ1-2; TRBD1 might be the D (5 bases). Trimming pared 4 bases from V and 6 bases from J, leaving 18 bases between. The CDR3 is 15 amino acids. The germline V gene encodes CDR1 KGHSH and CDR2 LQKENI. CDR3 protein: CASSLEAGPLNGYTF. For the CDR3, the DNA is TGTGCCAGCTCACTAGAGGCGGGGCCGCTAAATGGCTACACCTTC.

Ten or more counts support this clone. This chain links TRBV5-4 with TRBJ2-7, with 10 bases matching TRBD1. Germline V gene lookup returns CDR1 SGHNT and CDR2 YYREEE (reference sequence). This CDR3 contains 14 residues. After removal of 3 bases from V and 7 bases from J, the junction contained 7 bases not matched to a gene. CDR3 sequence (DNA): TGTGCCAGCAGCTCCCGACAGGGGGCACGGGAGCAGTACTTC. It translates to CASSSRQGAREQYF.

The chain is built from TRBV27 and TRBJ1-4, with D tentatively TRBD1 (5 bases). Trimming removed 3 bases at V and 7 bases at J, with 12 bases between. Per germline, CDR1 MNHEY and CDR2 SMNVEV (reference sequence). The CDR3 spans 14 residues. The CDR3 DNA reads TGTGCCAGCAGTTTTAGGGTGGGGGGTGAAAAACTGTTTTTT. This gives the protein CASSFRVGGEKLFF.

This sequence joins TRBV5-4 and TRBJ1-2; 7 nucleotides line up with TRBD1. The J segment lost 6 bases and the V segment lost 4 bases, leaving 15 bases of the junction unmatched. The length of the CDR3 is 16 residues. The germline V gene encodes CDR1 SGHNT and CDR2 YYREEE (reference sequence). CDR3 protein: CASSPRGQFPFNGYTF. The CDR3 DNA sequence: TGTGCCAGCAGCCCCCGGGGACAGTTCCCATTCAATGGCTACACCTTC.

This rearrangement joins TRBV7-9 to TRBJ1-2; the D is unclear. The CDR3 sequence is 12 residues long. The germline V and J ends were trimmed by 4 bases and 6 bases, with 9 bases remaining between them. Germline CDR1 and CDR2: SEHNR and FQNEAQ (reference sequence). The CDR3 here is CASSSGLNGYTF. For the CDR3, the DNA is TGTGCCAGCAGCTCCGGACTGAATGGCTACACCTTC.

This chain links TRBV7-8 with TRBJ1-2, with TRBD1 matching 9 bases. Unmatched junction bases numbered 11, after V lost 1 base and J lost 8 bases. The CDR3 runs 16 residues. The germline CDR1 and CDR2 sequences are SGHVS and FQNEAQ. CDR3 loop: CASSLGLSGTGSGYTF. The DNA of the CDR3 is TGTGCCAGCAGCTTAGGCCTCTCTGGGACAGGGTCCGGCTACACCTTC.

CDR3 loop: CAIRDQTGGSGNTGELFF. The CDR3 DNA reads TGTGCCATCAGAGACCAGACGGGGGGGTCAGGCAACACCGGGGAGCTGTTTTTT. The rearrangement joins TRBV10-3 to TRBJ2-2; 8 bases map to TRBD2. After removal of 6 bases from V and 2 bases from J, the junction contained 14 bases not matched to a gene. Germline loops: CDR1 ENHRY, CDR2 SYGVKD. The length of the CDR3 is 18 residues.

The J gene is TRBJ1-1, the V gene TRBV5-6; D is uncertain. Germline V CDR1 and CDR2: SGHDT, YYEEEE. The V gene lost 4 bases and the J gene lost 4 bases, with 20 bases spanning the gap. The CDR3 is 16 residues long. The CDR3, as DNA: TGTGCCAGCAGCCTTACCATCGTCCCAGCGGTCACTGAAGCTTTCTTT. Its translation: CASSLTIVPAVTEAFF.

The chain employs TRBV9 and TRBJ2-2; 10 bases line up with TRBD2. CDR3 size: 14 residues. Losses at the gene ends were 4 bases for V and 8 bases for J; bases not matched to a gene: 5. Germline V CDR1 and CDR2: SGDLS, YYNGEE. The CDR3 DNA follows: TGTGCCAGCAGCCGGGGACTAGCGAGGGGGGAGCTGTTTTTT. Amino acids: CASSRGLARGELFF.

CDR3 region: CASSLGGAGRPGNEQFF. The CDR3 region has the DNA TGTGCCAGCAGCTTGGGAGGCGCGGGCAGACCGGGCAATGAGCAGTTCTTC. The chain joins TRBV5-4 to TRBJ2-1; tentative D call: TRBD2 (5 bases). Trimming left V 0 bases short and J 6 bases short, with 19 bases between. The CDR3 is 17 residues long. In germline, CDR1 is SGHNT, CDR2 YYREEE (reference sequence).